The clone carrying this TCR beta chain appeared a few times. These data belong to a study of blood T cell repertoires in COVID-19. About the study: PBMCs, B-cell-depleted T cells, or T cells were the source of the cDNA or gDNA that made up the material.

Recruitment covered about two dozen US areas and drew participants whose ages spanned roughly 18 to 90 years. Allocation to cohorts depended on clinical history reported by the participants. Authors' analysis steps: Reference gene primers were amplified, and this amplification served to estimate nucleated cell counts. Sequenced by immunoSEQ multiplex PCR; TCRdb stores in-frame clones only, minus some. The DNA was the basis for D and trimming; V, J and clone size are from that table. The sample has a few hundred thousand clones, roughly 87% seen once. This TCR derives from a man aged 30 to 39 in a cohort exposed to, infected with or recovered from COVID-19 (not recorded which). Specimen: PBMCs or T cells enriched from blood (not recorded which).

The CDR3 nucleotides are TGTGCCAGCAGCCAAGAGACAGGGGGTAATAATTCACCCCTCCACTTT. This translates into CASSQETGGNNSPLHF. The chain carries TRBV3-1 (or the pseudogene TRBV3-2) and TRBJ1-6; 9 bases line up with TRBD1. The trim removed 0 bases at V and 5 bases at J, leaving 2 bases unmatched. The CDR3 length is 16 residues. CDR1 is LGHDT, CDR2 YNNKEL, per germline (reference sequence).